The 29 T cell receptor beta chains given below trace back to one sample, sequenced in a study of cytomegalovirus exposure and HLA in healthy donors (TCRdb year 2017). Library preparation used the immunoSEQ multiplex PCR assay. The immuneACCESS repertoire file appears here via TCRdb, limited to in-frame rearrangements. These files lack a portion of the clones; in checked studies, under half of the deficit traces to unresolved V genes, and the cause of the others is not known. The sample table records about 120,000 clones; under 90% of these occur just once. The leading ten clones occupy about 2% of the sample. What was sequenced was PBMCs. The origin of the receptors is a woman in her late teens or twenties in good health and CMV-seronegative.

This chain uses TRBV5-1 with TRBJ2-7, with 9 bases lining up with TRBD1. The CDR3 has 15 residues. The V gene's germline CDR1 is SGHRS and CDR2 YFSETQ. Trimming removed 1 base from V and 4 bases from J; junction bases left unmatched: 6. This CDR3 is CASSLYTGTGYEQYF. The CDR3 DNA reads as TGCGCCAGCAGCTTGTACACCGGGACAGGGTACGAGCAGTACTTC.

The V and J genes are TRBV2 and TRBJ2-1, with 8 positions matching TRBD2. This CDR3 is 16 amino acids long. Unmatched junction bases numbered 7, after V lost 1 base and J lost 5 bases. The germline V gene has CDR1 SNHLY and CDR2 FYNNEI. The CDR3 protein is CASSEEAGGHHNEQFF. Written as DNA, the CDR3 is TGTGCCAGCAGTGAAGAGGCGGGAGGCCACCACAATGAGCAGTTCTTC.

This chain uses TRBV6-5 with TRBJ1-2; D not resolved. The V gene lost 0 bases and the J gene lost 1 base, with 6 bases spanning the gap. The germline V gene has CDR1 MNHEY and CDR2 SVGAGI. The CDR3 sequence is 14 residues long. CDR3 in amino acids: CASSYSEDNYGYTF. DNA for the CDR3: TGTGCCAGCAGTTACTCCGAGGATAACTATGGCTACACCTTC.

V is TRBV5-4 and J is TRBJ2-1; tentative D call: TRBD2 (6 bases). The CDR3 consists of 15 residues. The V gene lost 2 bases and the J gene lost 7 bases, with 16 bases spanning the gap. Germline CDR1 reads SGHNT; CDR2 reads YYREEE (reference sequence). The CDR3 nucleotides read TGTGCCAGCAGCTTAGGAGGGGTTTATTCGAATGAGCAGTTCTTC. It is translated as CASSLGGVYSNEQFF.

This chain joins TRBV7-3 and TRBJ2-3; D may be TRBD1 (6 bases). Germline V lookup: CDR1 SGHTA, CDR2 FQGTGA. Trimming removed 0 bases from V and 3 bases from J, with 10 bases in between. The CDR3 runs to 15 residues. CDR3 bases: TGTGCCAGCAGCTTAACGGGACACCCAACAGATACGCAGTATTTT. It encodes CASSLTGHPTDTQYF.

The rearrangement joins TRBV4-1 to TRBJ1-5; TRBD1 agrees at 11 bases. The length of the CDR3 is 16 residues. J lost 7 bases, V lost 4 bases, and 9 bases had no gene match. The germline CDR1 and CDR2 sequences are MGHRA and YSYEKL. The CDR3 DNA reads TGCGCCAGCAGCCCCCGGACAGGGGGCTCCTTACAGCCCCAGCATTTT. It encodes CASSPRTGGSLQPQHF.

The V gene is TRBV5-1, the J gene TRBJ2-7, with TRBD1 matching 8 bases. The CDR3 has 13 residues. Germline V lookup: CDR1 SGHRS, CDR2 YFSETQ. V dropped 4 bases and J dropped 6; count of bases not matched to a gene: 6. CDR3 loop: CASSRTGSSEQYF. Here the CDR3 DNA reads TGCGCCAGCAGCCGGACAGGGAGTAGCGAGCAGTACTTC.

This clone has more than one count but fewer than ten. This sequence joins TRBV4-1 and TRBJ1-2; D is perhaps TRBD1 (6 bases). The CDR3 runs 13 residues. Deletions cut 4 bases from V and 6 bases from J, with 12 bases between. Germline CDR1 reads MGHRA; CDR2 reads YSYEKL. The CDR3 DNA reads TGCGCCAGCAGCCTCCGGGGGGCGAATGGCTACACCTTC. It yields the protein CASSLRGANGYTF.

The chain recombines TRBV27 with TRBJ2-7; 7 nucleotides align to TRBD2. Germline lookup yields CDR1 MNHEY and CDR2 SMNVEV (reference sequence). V shed 1 base, J shed 3 bases, and the junction held 6 bases outside the gene matches. The CDR3 is 15 amino acids. Here the CDR3 DNA reads TGTGCCAGCAGTTTATACGCGGGAGTGGACTACGAGCAGTACTTC. Encoded protein: CASSLYAGVDYEQYF.

The J gene is TRBJ1-5, the V gene TRBV27, with D possibly TRBD1 on 6 matching bases. The CDR3 runs 15 residues. V was shortened by 3 bases and J by 4 bases, with 13 bases between the two germline ends. Germline CDR1 and CDR2: MNHEY and SMNVEV (reference sequence). In nucleotides, the CDR3 is TGTGCCAGCAGTTTCCAGGGGACGGGTAATCAGCCCCAGCATTTT. This sequence encodes CASSFQGTGNQPQHF.

The rearrangement joins TRBV29-1 to TRBJ1-2; 8 bases line up with TRBD1. Germline V gives CDR1 SQVTM, CDR2 ANQGSEA. The CDR3 consists of 13 residues. The trim removed 5 bases at V and 4 bases at J, leaving 6 bases unmatched. CDR3 in amino acids: CSVPLTGVYGYTF. The CDR3 DNA reads TGCAGCGTTCCACTGACAGGGGTCTATGGCTACACCTTC.

The chain links TRBV4-2 to TRBJ2-1; TRBD2 agrees at 13 bases. CDR3 length equals 16 residues. Unmatched junction bases numbered 3, after V lost 2 bases and J lost 5 bases. Germline CDR1 LGHNA, CDR2 YNFKEQ. Here the CDR3 DNA reads TGTGCCAGCAGCCAAATACTAGCGGGAGGGAACAATGAGCAGTTCTTC. Its translation: CASSQILAGGNNEQFF.

The chain joins TRBV29-1 to TRBJ2-1; D possibly corresponds to TRBD1 (6 bases). Trimming left V 4 bases short and J 10 bases short, with 17 bases between. There are 13 residues in the CDR3. CDR1 and CDR2 from the germline V gene are SQVTM and ANQGSEA. CDR3 nucleotides: TGCAGCGTTGGTAGGGGGACATACTCCGAGCAGTTCTTC. Translation gives CSVGRGTYSEQFF.

CDR3 in amino acids: CSVVMWGGGTDTQYF. The CDR3 coding sequence is TGCAGCGTCGTGATGTGGGGAGGGGGCACAGATACGCAGTATTTT. The chain has TRBV29-1 and TRBJ2-3, with TRBD2 matching over 7 bases. V shed 6 bases, J shed 1 base, and the junction held 10 bases outside the gene matches. The CDR3 runs to 15 residues. Per the germline V gene, CDR1 is SQVTM and CDR2 is ANQGSEA.

The V call is TRBV29-1, the J call TRBJ2-1; D gene ambiguous. CDR3 length: 12 amino acids. The V end was cut by 0 bases, the J end by 8 bases, with 8 bases between. In germline, CDR1 is SQVTM, CDR2 ANQGSEA. The CDR3 DNA reads as TGCAGCGTTGAAGATCTGGCAGATGAGCAGTTCTTC. This sequence encodes CSVEDLADEQFF.

The chain employs TRBV11-3 and TRBJ2-3; tentative D call: TRBD2 (6 bases). From germline, CDR1 is SGHNT and CDR2 YENEEA. Deletions cut 5 bases from V and 5 bases from J, with 20 bases between. This CDR3 comprises 16 residues. CDR3 protein: CASSPRTGEVKDTQYF. The CDR3 DNA reads TGTGCCAGCAGCCCACGGACGGGGGAGGTGAAAGATACGCAGTATTTT.

This chain connects TRBV7-2 to TRBJ2-1; D is uncertain. Germline-derived CDR1 and CDR2 are SGHTA and FQGNSA. V gave up 5 bases and J gave up 9 bases, with 11 bases separating them. The CDR3 length is 12 residues. DNA for the CDR3: TGTGCCAGCAGCAAGAATGTCGGTGAGCAGTTCTTC. Its translation: CASSKNVGEQFF.

The chain combines TRBV7-9 with TRBJ1-4, with D possibly TRBD1 on 5 matching bases. Looked up from germline, CDR1 is SEHNR and CDR2 is FQNEAQ (reference sequence). The CDR3 has 13 residues. Trimming shortened V by 5 bases and J by 8 bases, and 12 bases separated the two germline ends. The CDR3 here is CASSRGLGEKLFF. CDR3 DNA: TGTGCCAGCAGCAGGGGACTGGGGGAAAAACTGTTTTTT.

The chain links TRBV5-1 to TRBJ2-1; a possible D gene is TRBD2 (5 bases). The germline V gene has CDR1 SGHRS and CDR2 YFSETQ. Deletions cut 3 bases from V and 6 bases from J, with 16 bases between. The CDR3 contains 15 residues. CDR3 protein: CASSSPVATSNEQFF. In nucleotides, the CDR3 is TGCGCCAGCAGCTCCCCCGTCGCCACTAGCAATGAGCAGTTCTTC.

The chain recombines TRBV29-1 with TRBJ2-7; D might be TRBD2 (7 bases). Germline CDR1 SQVTM, CDR2 ANQGSEA. Trimming cost V 7 bases and J 6 bases, with 19 bases left between them. CDR3 length: 13 amino acids. CDR3 sequence: CSANRGGGSEQYF. DNA for the CDR3: TGCAGCGCGAATAGGGGGGGCGGAAGCGAGCAGTACTTC.

The chain is built from TRBV5-4 and TRBJ2-3; D not certain. The CDR3 loop spans 13 amino acids. Germline loops: CDR1 SGHNT, CDR2 YYREEE (reference sequence). The V end lost 3 bases, the J end lost 4 bases, and 9 bases lay between the germline ends. The CDR3 loop is CASSSLRADTQYF. The CDR3, as DNA: TGTGCCAGCAGCTCCCTACGTGCAGATACGCAGTATTTT.

The V gene is TRBV6-5, the J gene TRBJ2-2; a weak D match, TRBD1 (8 bases). V shed 2 bases and J shed 5 bases, with 15 bases lying between them. The V gene's germline CDR1 is MNHEY and CDR2 SVGAGI. The CDR3 extends over 16 amino acids. DNA for the CDR3: TGTGCCAGCAGTTACCCCGACAGGGGAGGGACCGGGGAGCTGTTTTTT. Amino acid sequence: CASSYPDRGGTGELFF.

The chain carries TRBV5-1 and TRBJ2-5, with 7 bases identical to TRBD1. Unmatched junction bases numbered 11, after V lost 4 bases and J lost 5 bases. Per germline, CDR1 SGHRS and CDR2 YFSETQ. The length of the CDR3 is 15 residues. CDR3 in DNA: TGCGCCAGCAGCCCAGGACAGGTAGATGGGGAGACCCAGTACTTC. It translates to CASSPGQVDGETQYF.

This chain uses TRBV7-2 with TRBJ1-5; possible D gene TRBD1, 5 bases. The germline V gene encodes CDR1 SGHTA and CDR2 FQGNSA. The length of the CDR3 is 18 residues. The V gene lost 1 base and the J gene lost 2 bases, with 18 bases spanning the gap. CDR3 in DNA: TGTGCCAGCAGCTTAGATAGTAGGGCAGGGACTCGCAATCAGCCCCAGCATTTT. Translating it yields CASSLDSRAGTRNQPQHF.

The chain recombines TRBV19 with TRBJ2-1; the D is unclear. Germline V gene sequence: CDR1 LNHDA, CDR2 SQIVND (reference sequence). V lost 1 base, J lost 8 bases, and 12 bases lay in between. The CDR3 is 14 residues long. The CDR3 DNA sequence: TGTGCCAGTAGTATAGGGTCCTGGCATGATGAGCAGTTCTTC. Protein sequence: CASSIGSWHDEQFF.

The CDR3 DNA reads as TGTGCCAGCAGAACCAACAGGGCAGATGGAAACACCATATATTTT. This encodes CASRTNRADGNTIYF. The chain recombines TRBV28 with TRBJ1-3; a possible D gene is TRBD1 (6 bases). Germline loops: CDR1 MDHEN, CDR2 SYDVKM. V shed 6 bases and J shed 3 bases, with 15 bases lying between them. This CDR3 contains 15 residues.

The rearrangement uses TRBV25-1 and TRBJ2-1; 8 positions agree with TRBD2. The CDR3 covers 14 residues. The germline V gene encodes CDR1 MGHDK and CDR2 SYGVNS. With 8 bases clipped from V and 6 bases from J, the junction kept 9 bases outside the gene matches. CDR3 protein: CASRAGAGRNEQFF. DNA of the CDR3: TGTGCCAGCCGAGCGGGAGCCGGGCGCAATGAGCAGTTCTTC.

This chain connects TRBV7-9 to TRBJ2-5; D might be TRBD2 (5 bases). Deletions cut 5 bases from V and 4 bases from J, with 11 bases between. This CDR3 contains 13 residues. The germline V gene has CDR1 SEHNR and CDR2 FQNEAQ (reference sequence). Here the CDR3 reads CASSPLGGETQYF. In nucleotides, the CDR3 is TGTGCCAGCAGCCCTCTCGGAGGAGAGACCCAGTACTTC.

The chain joins TRBV7-9 to TRBJ2-1; 9 nucleotides align to TRBD2. Germline V lookup: CDR1 SEHNR, CDR2 FQNEAQ (reference sequence). V gave up 2 bases and J gave up 8 bases; unmatched junction bases: 7. This CDR3 is 15 amino acids long. CDR3 DNA: TGTGCCAGCAGCTTAACGGCGGGAGGGCCCCATGAGCAGTTCTTC. Translating it yields CASSLTAGGPHEQFF.